The next 20 T cell receptor beta chains were all read from a single sample in a study of PD-L1 blockade in urothelial cancer. Generated by immunoSEQ multiplex PCR, the TCRdb table keeps only in-frame clones and is missing some. The sample yields 85,000 to 130,000 clones, 90% to 95% seen once. The input for sequencing was PBMCs, taken around atezolizumab (anti-PD-L1) treatment. The source of these receptors is a woman of 80 years or more with urothelial cancer.

The chain links TRBV4-1 to TRBJ2-2, with 10 bases fitting TRBD2. There are 19 residues in the CDR3. Germline V gene lookup returns CDR1 MGHRA and CDR2 YSYEKL. The V gene end was trimmed by 4 bases and the J gene end by 8 bases; junction bases not matched to a gene: 19. For the CDR3, the DNA is TGCGCCAGCAGCCGCGACAGCGCACCGGGACTAGCGTTTATGGGGGAGCTGTTTTTT. This sequence encodes CASSRDSAPGLAFMGELFF.

The V gene is TRBV6-1, the J gene TRBJ2-7, with D perhaps TRBD1 (5 bases). Deletions cut 4 bases from V and 2 bases from J, with 12 bases between. The CDR3 length is 14 residues. Germline CDR1 is MNHNS and CDR2 is SASEGT. CDR3 bases: TGTGCCAGCAGTGCTGGGGCCGGCCCCTACGAGCAGTACTTC. As protein: CASSAGAGPYEQYF.

In DNA, the CDR3 is TGTGCCAGCAGCGTAGGGCACAGGGGGACTCGGGGCTACACCTTC. It codes for CASSVGHRGTRGYTF. This chain links TRBV9 with TRBJ1-2; 8 bases are shared with TRBD1. The CDR3 is made up of 15 amino acids. From germline, CDR1 is SGDLS and CDR2 YYNGEE. V lost 0 bases, J lost 8 bases, and 9 bases stayed unmatched.

In its sample, this clone was seen once. The chain joins TRBV27 to TRBJ2-4; TRBD2 matches at 8 bases. The germline V gene has CDR1 MNHEY and CDR2 SMNVEV (reference sequence). The CDR3 contains 16 residues. V gave up 4 bases and J gave up 6 bases; unmatched junction bases: 11. Here the CDR3 DNA reads TGTGCCAGCAGTTATGATGGGGGAAGCGGGAGAAACATTCAGTACTTC. Protein sequence: CASSYDGGSGRNIQYF.

The gene calls are TRBV7-2 and TRBJ2-7, with 9 positions matching TRBD1. The CDR3 spans 16 residues. V dropped 0 bases and J dropped 7; count of bases not matched to a gene: 10. Germline-derived CDR1 and CDR2 are SGHTA and FQGNSA. CDR3 DNA sequence: TGTGCCAGCAGCTTAGCAGGACAGGGGACTACCGGGGAGCAGTACTTC. It encodes CASSLAGQGTTGEQYF.

The chain couples TRBV7-9 to TRBJ1-1; D is uncertain. Trimming stripped 5 bases from V and 0 bases from J, with 7 bases between. This CDR3 has 13 residues. Germline values: CDR1 SEHNR, CDR2 FQNEAQ (reference sequence). CDR3: CASSLDMNTEAFF. In DNA, the CDR3 is TGTGCCAGCAGCCTAGACATGAACACTGAAGCTTTCTTT. Drawing the rest from reference TRBV7-9 and TRBJ1-1, the complete variable domain is DTGVSQNPRHKITKRGQNVTFRCDPISEHNRLYWYRQTLGQGPEFLTYFQNEAQLEKSRLLSDRFSAERPKGSFSTLEIQRTEQGDSAMYLCASSLDMNTEAFFGQGTRLTVV.

This sequence joins TRBV5-6 and TRBJ2-4; TRBD1 aligns across 8 bases. The CDR3 has 19 residues. Germline CDR1 and CDR2: SGHDT and YYEEEE. V lost 4 bases, J lost 0 bases, and 15 bases stayed unmatched. The CDR3 nucleotides read TGTGCCAGCAGCCCTGCCCCGGGACAGGCAAATCTAGCCAAAAACATTCAGTACTTC. Protein: CASSPAPGQANLAKNIQYF. The full variable domain, completed using reference TRBV5-6 and TRBJ2-4, is DAGVTQSPTHLIKTRGQQVTLRCSPKSGHDTVSWYQQALGQGPQFIFQYYEEEERQRGNFPDRFSGHQFPNYSSELNVNALLLGDSALYLCASSPAPGQANLAKNIQYFGAGTRLSVL.

The J gene is TRBJ2-4, the V gene TRBV2; D is undetermined. The CDR3 runs 15 residues. Germline V gives CDR1 SNHLY, CDR2 FYNNEI. V was cut by 6 bases and J by 0 bases, with 12 bases left in between. This chain's CDR3 is CASRGAVLAKNIQYF. CDR3 coding DNA: TGTGCCAGCAGGGGCGCCGTGCTAGCCAAAAACATTCAGTACTTC. Full variable domain (missing parts from reference TRBV2 and TRBJ2-4): EPEVTQTPSHQVTQMGQEVILRCVPISNHLYFYWYRQILGQKVEFLVSFYNNEISEKSEIFDDQFSVERPDGSNFTLKIRSTKLEDSAMYFCASRGAVLAKNIQYFGAGTRLSVL.

The chain's CDR3 is CASSHSPGTGTPETQYF. CDR3 DNA sequence: TGTGCCAGCAGCCATTCTCCCGGGACAGGGACCCCAGAGACCCAGTACTTC. The chain recombines TRBV7-9 with TRBJ2-5; 9 bases are shared with TRBD1. J was trimmed by 4 bases and V by 5 bases; bases with no gene match: 14. The germline gives CDR1 SEHNR, CDR2 FQNEAQ (reference sequence). This CDR3 comprises 17 residues.

The chain links TRBV19 to TRBJ2-1; TRBD2 agrees at 7 bases. The CDR3 has 16 amino acids. The V segment lost 6 bases and the J segment 10 bases; nucleotides outside the gene matches: 18. CDR1 is LNHDA and CDR2 is SQIVND in the germline V gene (reference sequence). Here the CDR3 DNA reads TGTGCCAGTAGGAAATCGGGACTAACGGGAGCAGGAGAGCAGTTCTTC. It encodes CASRKSGLTGAGEQFF.

This clone was seen only once. This chain links TRBV9 with TRBJ2-3, with D perhaps matching TRBD2 (7 bases). V shed 3 bases and J shed 2 bases, with 13 bases lying between them. CDR3 length equals 15 residues. CDR1 is SGDLS, CDR2 YYNGEE, per germline. CDR3 sequence reads: CASSGGGPNTDTQYF. CDR3 nucleotides: TGTGCCAGCAGCGGGGGGGGGCCCAACACAGATACGCAGTATTTT.

V usage is TRBV28 and J usage is TRBJ1-5; TRBD1 might be the D (6 bases). The germline V gene has CDR1 MDHEN and CDR2 SYDVKM. The CDR3 sequence is 15 residues long. V dropped 6 bases and J dropped 10 bases, with 22 bases sitting between them. In DNA form, the CDR3 reads TGTGCCAGCAGCCCTGAAGGGGTCGGGGGGGCACCCCAGCATTTT. It yields the protein CASSPEGVGGAPQHF.

The rearrangement joins TRBV7-8 to TRBJ2-7; maybe TRBD1 (6 bases). The germline V and J ends were trimmed by 5 bases and 2 bases, with 16 bases remaining between them. The CDR3 spans 15 residues. The germline V gene encodes CDR1 SGHVS and CDR2 FQNEAQ. The CDR3 DNA sequence: TGTGCCAGCAGCGCCCGGGACACCGGACCCTACGAGCAGTACTTC. Amino acid sequence: CASSARDTGPYEQYF.

CDR3 nucleotides: TGTGCCAGCAGCGGGACAGGGGCTGAAGCTTTCTTT. Translated: CASSGTGAEAFF. The chain couples TRBV6-1 to TRBJ1-1; 10 bases fit TRBD1. This CDR3 is 12 amino acids long. J lost 6 bases, V lost 6 bases, and 1 base had no gene match. Germline CDR1 MNHNS, CDR2 SASEGT.

The chain employs TRBV23-1 and TRBJ2-7; D may be TRBD2 (6 bases). TRBV23-1 is classed as an ORF, of uncertain function. Trimming stripped 0 bases from V and 5 bases from J, with 17 bases between. This CDR3 has 16 amino acids. The CDR3 here is CASSQSPRTRRDEQYF. The CDR3 DNA sequence: TGCGCCAGCAGTCAATCCCCTCGGACCCGGAGGGACGAGCAGTACTTC.

This clone was detected only a few times. V gene TRBV5-5 combines with J gene TRBJ1-1; 9 nucleotides line up with TRBD1. V was pared by 4 bases and J by 5 bases, with 9 bases of the junction left unmatched. The CDR3 is 15 amino acids. Per germline, CDR1 SGHKS and CDR2 YYEKEE (reference sequence). The CDR3 loop is CASSPTGGVGTEAFF. The CDR3 DNA reads as TGTGCCAGCAGCCCGACAGGGGGAGTTGGGACTGAAGCTTTCTTT.

The rearrangement uses TRBV10-3 and TRBJ1-4; 7 nucleotides align to TRBD1. The germline CDR1 and CDR2 sequences are ENHRY and SYGVKD. This CDR3 is built from 13 residues. J lost 5 bases, V lost 7 bases, and 4 bases had no gene match. CDR3 coding DNA: TGTGCCATCAAACAGGGGTCGAATGAAAAACTGTTTTTT. Its protein is CAIKQGSNEKLFF.

The genes are TRBV2 and TRBJ2-1; TRBD1 is a possible D gene (6 bases). The V gene's germline CDR1 is SNHLY and CDR2 FYNNEI. CDR3 size: 16 residues. Trimming stripped 5 bases from V and 4 bases from J, with 18 bases between. CDR3: CASSPRQAQFYNEQFF. In nucleotides, the CDR3 is TGTGCCAGCAGTCCCCGACAGGCCCAATTTTACAATGAGCAGTTCTTC.

The chain employs TRBV4-1 and TRBJ2-3, with 8 bases lining up with TRBD1. V was clipped by 3 bases and J by 3 bases; unmatched bases: 11. Germline V gene data show CDR1 as MGHRA and CDR2 as YSYEKL. This CDR3 has 17 residues. The CDR3 sequence is CASSQSDRADRTDTQYF. The DNA of the CDR3 is TGCGCCAGCAGCCAGTCGGACAGGGCGGATCGGACAGATACGCAGTATTTT.

The rearrangement joins TRBV28 to TRBJ2-7; tentative D call: TRBD2 (5 bases). V lost 4 bases to trimming and J lost 6 bases, with 16 bases between them. Germline V gives CDR1 MDHEN, CDR2 SYDVKM. The CDR3 is 14 amino acids. CDR3: CASSSSSKRREQYF. The CDR3 nucleotides are TGTGCCAGCAGTTCCTCTAGCAAGAGGCGCGAGCAGTACTTC.